This T cell receptor beta chain is from a study of response to subunit inactivated influenza vaccine (dated by TCRdb to between 2018 and 2020). Notes on the research overall: Deep quantitative profiling of the T cell receptor repertoire was used in the study to follow responses to a trivalent subunit inactivated influenza vaccine.

Broader findings and caveats from the paper: It was suggested by the authors that each seasonal influenza vaccination may recruit only a limited number of new T cells.

The method was RT-PCR. Sequencing relied on an Illumina HiSeq 2500. TCRdb reprocessing: public reads trimmed at Q25 with fastp, clones called with MiXCR, in-frame beta chains kept. All rows with the same CDR3 protein become a single entry with the most common DNA and genes. This sample holds about 520,000 distinct CDR3 sequences; roughly 7.9% were observed only once. Over 10% of the sample comes from the top ten. The sample holds a few counts of this clonotype. It has no known antigen specificity. No per-base quality is available; no much larger clone lies one base away. Via the germline V gene (reference sequence), CDR1 is DFQATT and CDR2 SNEGSKA. After removal of 4 bases from V and 1 base from J, the junction retains 2 bases not matched to a gene. The CDR3 has 15 amino acids, counting the end cysteine and phenylalanine. Kept here is only the CDR3 DNA, which spans 45 bases and is read in frame from base 1.

The specimen comprised PBMCs from blood, sampled around 25 months after vaccination. This TCR was sampled from a man between 50 and 75 years old who received an inactivated influenza vaccine. Donor details come from another sample of the same person, matched by shared clones. The rearrangement joined TRBV20-1 to TRBJ2-3, with TRBD2 matching 13 junction bases. The CDR3 amino acid sequence is: CSATGLAGGTDTQYF. The nucleotide sequence is TGCAGTGCTACCGGACTAGCGGGAGGCACAGATACGCAGTATTTT.